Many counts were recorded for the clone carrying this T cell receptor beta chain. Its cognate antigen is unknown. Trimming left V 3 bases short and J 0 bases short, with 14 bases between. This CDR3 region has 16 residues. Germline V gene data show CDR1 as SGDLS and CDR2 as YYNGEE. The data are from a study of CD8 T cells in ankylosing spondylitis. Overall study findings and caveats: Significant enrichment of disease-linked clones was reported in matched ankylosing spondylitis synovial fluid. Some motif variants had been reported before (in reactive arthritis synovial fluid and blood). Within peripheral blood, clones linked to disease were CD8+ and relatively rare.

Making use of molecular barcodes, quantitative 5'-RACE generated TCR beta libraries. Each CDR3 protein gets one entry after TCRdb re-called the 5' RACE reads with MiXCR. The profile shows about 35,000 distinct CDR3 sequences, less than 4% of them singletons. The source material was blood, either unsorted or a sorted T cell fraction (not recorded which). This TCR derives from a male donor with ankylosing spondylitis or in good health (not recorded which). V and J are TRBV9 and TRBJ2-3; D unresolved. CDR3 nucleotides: TGTGCCAGCAGCGGGGCAGTGCTAACTAGCACAGATACGCAGTATTTT. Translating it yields CASSGAVLTSTDTQYF.